This entry concerns a single T cell receptor (beta chain). Per the germline V gene, CDR1 is GTSNPN and CDR2 is SVGIG (reference sequence). V was shortened by 1 base and J by 3 bases, with 14 bases between the two germline ends. The length of the CDR3 is 15 residues. The data stem from a study of STAT5B mutations in CD4+ large granular lymphocyte leukemia. Profiling relied on immunoSEQ multiplex PCR, and the TCRdb table lists in-frame clones only, not all of them. Of about 38,000 clones in the sample, about 82% were seen once. This TCR was recovered from a human donor in good health. Source material: CD4+ T cells from blood buffy coats. The rearrangement links TRBV30 to TRBJ2-3; TRBD1 is a possible D gene (8 bases). The CDR3 DNA is TGTGCCTGGAGTGGGACAGGGAGGGGGACAGATACGCAGTATTTT. Translation gives CAWSGTGRGTDTQYF.